These 24 T cell receptor beta chains were all obtained from the same sample, sequenced in a study of liver allograft versus peripheral blood T cells. About the research overall: Hepatic allograft T cell receptor repertoires were evaluated relative to those present in recipients' peripheral blood.

MiXCR was run by TCRdb on the reads, yielding one entry per CDR3 protein. Of approximately 9,000 distinct CDR3 sequences listed, around 16% were seen once; the top ten hold about 3.2%. The receptor set was obtained from a human patient who had a liver transplant. Some T cells may be provided by the graft donor.

This clonotype was seen a single time. This may come from a read error, since a much larger clone is one base off. The chain uses TRBV27 and TRBJ1-5; D is unresolved. Germline V gene sequence: CDR1 MNHEY, CDR2 SMNVEV (reference sequence). This CDR3 contains 13 residues. Trimming shortened V by 5 bases and J by 5 bases, and 10 bases separated the two germline ends. As DNA, the CDR3 is TGTGCCAGCAGTCCCGGCTTGTATCAGCCCCAGCATTTT. Amino acid sequence: CASSPGLYQPQHF.

CDR3: CASSFAAPQETQYF. The CDR3 DNA reads as TGTGCCAGCAGTTTTGCGGCTCCCCAAGAGACCCAGTACTTC. J is TRBJ2-5 and V is TRBV28; D remains ambiguous. CDR1 is MDHEN and CDR2 is SYDVKM in the germline V gene. The CDR3 sequence is 14 residues long. V was cut by 3 bases and J by 1 base, with 9 bases left in between.

This clonotype has only a few counts. The chain uses TRBV29-1 and TRBJ1-1; no reliable D call. V was cut by 5 bases and J by 0 bases, with 4 bases left in between. The CDR3 is 11 amino acids. CDR1 and CDR2 (germline): SQVTM, ANQGSEA. The CDR3 is CSVQLNTEAFF. The CDR3 nucleotides read TGCAGCGTTCAACTGAACACTGAAGCTTTCTTT. Full variable domain (outside the CDR3, taken from reference TRBV29-1 and TRBJ1-1): SAVISQKPSRDICQRGTSLTIQCQVDSQVTMMFWYRQQPGQSLTLIATANQGSEATYESGFVIDKFPISRPNLTFSTLTVSNMSPEDSSIYLCSVQLNTEAFFGQGTRLTVV.

By its share, this clonotype is medium-sized. The chain joins TRBV30 to TRBJ1-5, with D possibly being TRBD1 (6 bases). In germline, CDR1 is GTSNPN, CDR2 SVGIG (reference sequence). This CDR3 comprises 14 residues. Trimming pared 1 base from V and 5 bases from J, leaving 12 bases between. DNA for the CDR3: TGTGCCTGGAGTGCAGGGGTTCCCCATCAGCCCCAGCATTTT. Translation gives CAWSAGVPHQPQHF.

This clonotype came up many times. The chain joins TRBV7-3 to TRBJ2-3; 12 bases are shared with TRBD2. The trim removed 3 bases at V and 4 bases at J, leaving 8 bases unmatched. CDR3 length: 17 residues. Germline values: CDR1 SGHTA, CDR2 FQGTGA. CDR3 amino acids: CASSLQSSGGGSDTQYF. CDR3 in DNA: TGTGCCAGCAGCTTGCAGTCTAGCGGGGGGGGTTCAGATACGCAGTATTTT.

In its sample, this clonotype is medium-sized (0.01 to 0.1%). This chain connects TRBV6-2 or TRBV6-3 to TRBJ2-6, with D unresolved. In germline, CDR1 is MNHEY, CDR2 SVGEGT. V was clipped by 7 bases and J by 0 bases, with 4 bases between them. This CDR3 has 13 residues. CDR3 residues: CASISSGANVLTF. CDR3 DNA: TGTGCCAGCATTTCCTCTGGGGCCAACGTCCTGACTTTC.

V and J are TRBV20-1 and TRBJ1-1; possible D gene TRBD1, 5 bases. The V gene lost 6 bases and the J gene lost 5 bases, with 13 bases spanning the gap. The CDR3 contains 12 residues. The V gene's germline CDR1 is DFQATT and CDR2 SNEGSKA (reference sequence). CDR3 residues: CSARGGVTEAFF. CDR3 in DNA: TGCAGTGCGCGGGGGGGAGTTACTGAAGCTTTCTTT.

In this sample, this clonotype is medium-sized (0.01 to 0.1%). The chain has TRBV18 and TRBJ1-2, with TRBD1 matching over 8 bases. V trimming: 3 bases; J trimming: 4 bases; junction bases outside the gene matches: 16. CDR1 and CDR2 (germline): KGHSH, LQKENI. This CDR3 spans 18 amino acids. CDR3 protein: CASSPKPPLQGGVYGYTF. The CDR3 nucleotides are TGTGCCAGCTCACCTAAACCCCCGCTACAGGGGGGAGTCTATGGCTACACCTTC.

The chain uses TRBV18 and TRBJ1-1, with 9 bases matching TRBD1. This CDR3 contains 15 residues. The germline gives CDR1 KGHSH, CDR2 LQKENI. Trimming took 5 bases from V and 1 from J; bases not matched to a gene: 5. In DNA form, the CDR3 reads TGTGCCAGCTCAGTGACAGGGGGAAAGAACACTGAAGCTTTCTTT. This translates into CASSVTGGKNTEAFF.

This clonotype was counted between two and nine times. The chain carries TRBV12-3 or TRBV12-4 and TRBJ1-1; D may be TRBD1 (5 bases). V lost 8 bases and J lost 3, with 16 bases in between. The CDR3 is made up of 14 amino acids. The CDR3 is CASRQGMMDTEAFF. The DNA of the CDR3 is TGTGCCAGCCGGCAGGGAATGATGGACACTGAAGCTTTCTTT.

This clonotype was recorded once. This rearrangement joins TRBV20-1 to TRBJ2-1, with 7 nucleotides matching TRBD2. Per the germline V gene, CDR1 is DFQATT and CDR2 is SNEGSKA (reference sequence). The CDR3 extends over 15 amino acids. The ends lost 8 bases at V and 6 bases at J; junction bases unmatched: 16. The CDR3 nucleotides are TGCAGTTTTAGGTGGGGAGGGCCCCTGTCCAATGAGCAGTTCTTC. Translated: CSFRWGGPLSNEQFF.

The rearrangement joins TRBV12-3 or TRBV12-4 to TRBJ1-1, with D perhaps TRBD1 (5 bases). This CDR3 spans 15 amino acids. V lost 2 bases and J 0 bases, leaving 10 bases between the germline ends. The CDR3 is CASSLQTVLNTEAFF. The CDR3 bases are TGTGCCAGCAGTTTACAGACAGTTTTGAACACTGAAGCTTTCTTT.

This clonotype has just a few counts. V gene TRBV27 combines with J gene TRBJ2-7; D not resolved. CDR3 length: 15 residues. The V end lost 6 bases, the J end lost 3 bases, and 18 bases lay between the germline ends. Per germline, CDR1 MNHEY and CDR2 SMNVEV (reference sequence). The CDR3 sequence is CASRIRGPHLYEQYF. The CDR3 coding sequence is TGTGCCAGCAGAATACGAGGACCCCACCTCTACGAGCAGTACTTC.

This clonotype is judged medium-sized. The chain links TRBV27 to TRBJ2-1; 12 nucleotides align to TRBD2. The CDR3 sequence is 17 residues long. V lost 5 bases, J lost 0 bases, and 5 bases stayed unmatched. The germline CDR1 and CDR2 sequences are MNHEY and SMNVEV (reference sequence). CDR3: CASSPWTSGISYNEQFF. The CDR3 DNA follows: TGTGCCAGCAGTCCTTGGACTAGCGGGATCTCCTACAATGAGCAGTTCTTC.

This clonotype rates as medium-sized. The V call is TRBV18, the J call TRBJ1-2; D perhaps matches TRBD1 (6 bases). The germline gives CDR1 KGHSH, CDR2 LQKENI. V shed 4 bases and J shed 4 bases, with 16 bases lying between them. The CDR3 sequence is 15 residues long. This CDR3 reads CASSLTPGGVYGYTF. Written as DNA, the CDR3 is TGTGCCAGCTCACTCACCCCCGGGGGCGTCTATGGCTACACCTTC.

A word on this clonotype: This sequence may be a read error, since a much larger clone differs from it by one base. The chain employs TRBV7-9 and TRBJ1-2; D unresolved. The CDR3 length is 15 residues. Germline V gene sequence: CDR1 SEHNR, CDR2 FQNEAQ (reference sequence). This chain's CDR3 is CANSLGEDSHYGYTF. The CDR3 DNA reads TGTGCCAACAGCTTAGGTGAGGATTCCCACTATGGCTACACCTTC.

The rearrangement links TRBV7-9 to TRBJ2-3; D is perhaps TRBD1 (5 bases). The CDR3 loop spans 14 amino acids. V was trimmed by 1 base and J by 3 bases, leaving 8 bases between them. The germline V gene encodes CDR1 SEHNR and CDR2 FQNEAQ (reference sequence). CDR3 residues: CASSLGGLTDTQYF. The DNA of the CDR3 is TGTGCCAGCAGCTTAGGGGGCCTTACAGATACGCAGTATTTT.

This clonotype counts as medium-sized. The V gene is TRBV7-9, the J gene TRBJ1-6; 8 bases are a match to TRBD1. V trimming: 1 base; J trimming: 5 bases; junction bases outside the gene matches: 7. Germline V lookup: CDR1 SEHNR, CDR2 FQNEAQ (reference sequence). There are 17 residues in the CDR3. This CDR3 reads CASSLGWQGANNSPLHF. The CDR3 coding sequence is TGTGCCAGCAGCTTAGGATGGCAGGGGGCAAATAATTCACCCCTCCACTTT.

The rearrangement links TRBV9 to TRBJ2-7, with 8 bases that match TRBD1. J gave up 6 bases and V 3 bases, and 8 bases lay outside the gene matches. This CDR3 region has 14 residues. Looked up from germline, CDR1 is SGDLS and CDR2 is YYNGEE. CDR3: CASSGQGQLAEQYF. For the CDR3, the DNA is TGTGCCAGCAGCGGACAGGGGCAACTTGCCGAGCAGTACTTC.

The chain has TRBV11-3 and TRBJ2-7; a possible D gene is TRBD1 (6 bases). V was cut by 5 bases and J by 2 bases, with 10 bases left in between. From germline, CDR1 is SGHNT and CDR2 YENEEA. There are 13 residues in the CDR3. The DNA for the CDR3 is TGTGCCAGCAGCCTCAGGGGAGCCTACGAGCAGTACTTC. This gives the protein CASSLRGAYEQYF.

This rearrangement joins TRBV18 to TRBJ2-3; D call uncertain. The germline CDR1 and CDR2 sequences are KGHSH and LQKENI. The CDR3 contains 12 residues. The V and J ends lost 3 bases and 0 bases respectively, with 1 base between them. In DNA, the CDR3 is TGTGCCAGCTCACCGAGCACAGATACGCAGTATTTT. Protein sequence: CASSPSTDTQYF.

This clonotype has only a few counts. This chain connects TRBV20-1 to TRBJ2-4; D might be TRBD2 (5 bases). The CDR3 length is 14 residues. V lost 0 bases and J 1 base, leaving 7 bases between the germline ends. Germline CDR1 DFQATT, CDR2 SNEGSKA (reference sequence). Here the CDR3 DNA reads TGCAGTGCTAGAGAGTCGGGGGCCAAAAACATTCAGTACTTC. Translated, it gives CSARESGAKNIQYF.

Only a few counts were recorded for this clonotype. This rearrangement joins TRBV7-9 to TRBJ2-5; D gene unclear. The V end lost 7 bases, the J end lost 5 bases, and 8 bases lay between the germline ends. The CDR3 covers 11 residues. CDR1 is SEHNR, CDR2 FQNEAQ, per germline (reference sequence). The CDR3 loop is CASTLGETQYF. In nucleotides, the CDR3 is TGTGCCAGCACCTTGGGGGAGACCCAGTACTTC.

This clonotype was seen more than once but under ten times. The rearrangement joins TRBV20-1 to TRBJ1-2; 11 bases are a match to TRBD1. There are 14 residues in the CDR3. Germline V gene sequence: CDR1 DFQATT, CDR2 SNEGSKA (reference sequence). Trimming removed 6 bases from V and 5 bases from J; junction bases left unmatched: 8. The CDR3 sequence is CSAGGTGGGYGYTF. In DNA form, the CDR3 reads TGCAGTGCGGGGGGGACAGGGGGTGGGTATGGCTACACCTTC.